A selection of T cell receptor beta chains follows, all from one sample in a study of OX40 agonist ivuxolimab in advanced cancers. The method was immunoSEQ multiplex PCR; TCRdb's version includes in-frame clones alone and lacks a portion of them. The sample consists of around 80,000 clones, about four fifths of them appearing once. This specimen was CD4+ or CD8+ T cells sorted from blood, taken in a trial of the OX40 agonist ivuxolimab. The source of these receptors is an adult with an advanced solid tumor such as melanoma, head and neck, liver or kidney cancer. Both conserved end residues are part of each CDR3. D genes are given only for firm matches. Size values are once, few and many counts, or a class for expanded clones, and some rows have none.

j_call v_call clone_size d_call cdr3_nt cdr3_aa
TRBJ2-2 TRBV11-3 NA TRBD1 TGTGCCAGCAGCATCTCCGGGACAGGGATCAACGGGGAGCTGTTTTTT CASSISGTGINGELFF
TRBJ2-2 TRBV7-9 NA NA TGTGCCAGCAGCCGTGACTACACCGGGGAGCTGTTTTTT CASSRDYTGELFF
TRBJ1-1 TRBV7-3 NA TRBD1 TGTGCCAGCAGCTTGACAGGGGTCGAGGGCGCTGAAGCTTTCTTT CASSLTGVEGAEAFF
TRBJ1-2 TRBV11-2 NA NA TGTGCCAGCAGCTTACGGGGGGGGCAGGGTGGCTACACCTTC CASSLRGGQGGYTF
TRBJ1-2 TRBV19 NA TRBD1 TGTGCCAGTACCCCCAGGGACGGAAACAGGGGTGGCTACACCTTC CASTPRDGNRGGYTF
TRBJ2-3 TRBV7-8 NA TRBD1 TGTGCCAGCAGCTTAGAAGGGACAGGGGGCACAGATACGCAGTATTTT CASSLEGTGGTDTQYF
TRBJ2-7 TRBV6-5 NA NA TGTGCCAGCACCCGACTAAACGAGCAGTACTTC CASTRLNEQYF
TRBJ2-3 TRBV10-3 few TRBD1 TGTGCCATCAGTGATATCCGGACAGGGGGAGATACGCAGTATTTT CAISDIRTGGDTQYF
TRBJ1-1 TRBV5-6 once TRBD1 TGTGCCAGCAGCTTGTTACAGGGGGCCACTGAAGCTTTCTTT CASSLLQGATEAFF
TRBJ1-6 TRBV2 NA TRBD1 TGTGCCAGCAGCCCGACAGGGGGCGAGAATTCACCCCTCCACTTT CASSPTGGENSPLHF